This is a list of T cell receptor beta chains from one sample in a study of blood T cell repertoires in COVID-19. Method: immunoSEQ multiplex PCR; TCRdb's copy keeps in-frame clones and lacks some. This sample has over 70,000 clones, with about 87% found just once. The sequencing input was peripheral blood. Receptors were obtained from a human donor in a cohort sampled during active COVID-19. Both conserved end residues are part of each CDR3. D genes are given only for firm matches. Clone size is shown for a subset of rows, as once, few, many or a class of expanded clone.

V gene	clone size	D gene	J gene	CDR3 DNA	CDR3 protein
TRBV30	NA	TRBD2	TRBJ2-1	TGTGCCTGGACCACCGGGACTAGCGTTACCTACAATGAGCAGTTCTTC	CAWTTGTSVTYNEQFF
TRBV30	NA	NA	TRBJ2-4	TGTGCCTGGAGTGTCCCAGGGGCCAAAAACATTCAGTACTTC	CAWSVPGAKNIQYF
TRBV24-1	NA	NA	TRBJ1-6	TGTGCCACCAGTGATTCACAGAATTCACCCCTCCACTTT	CATSDSQNSPLHF
TRBV11-1	NA	NA	TRBJ2-5	TGTGCCAGCACCCTGGGGCTTCAAGAGACCCAGTACTTC	CASTLGLQETQYF
TRBV9	NA	NA	TRBJ1-1	TGTGCCAGCAGCTCCCAGGACAGAAACACTGAAGCTTTCTTT	CASSSQDRNTEAFF
TRBV20-1	NA	NA	TRBJ1-6	TGCAGTGCCGGCAGGGAGGGACCCCTCCACTTT	CSAGREGPLHF
TRBV20-1	NA	NA	TRBJ1-6	TGCAGTGCTAGTGGGAAACAGATTAATTCACCCCTCCACTTT	CSASGKQINSPLHF
TRBV5-1	NA	TRBD2	TRBJ2-7	TGCGCCAGCAGCTACGAGCGGGAGTGGGACGAGCAGTACTTC	CASSYEREWDEQYF
TRBV6-5	NA	TRBD1	TRBJ1-1	TGTGCCAGCAGGTCCGGGACAGGGCTGGACACTGAAGCTTTCTTT	CASRSGTGLDTEAFF
TRBV19	once	TRBD2	TRBJ2-1	TGTGCCAGTAGTATAGATAGGCTAGCGGGAGGAGGTGAGCAGTTCTTC	CASSIDRLAGGGEQFF
TRBV19	NA	NA	TRBJ1-5	TGTGCCAGTAGTATTTTCTCGTCTAGTAATCAGCCCCAGCATTTT	CASSIFSSSNQPQHF
TRBV5-1	NA	NA	TRBJ1-2	TGCGCCAGCAGCTTGGCCGGACTCGGTGGCTACACCTTC	CASSLAGLGGYTF
TRBV5-1	NA	NA	TRBJ2-3	TGCGCCAGCAGCTTGGGGGGCAGCACAGATACGCAGTATTTT	CASSLGGSTDTQYF
TRBV3-1/TRBV3-2	NA	TRBD2	TRBJ2-1	TGTGCCAGCAGATCAGAAGGGACTAGCGGATACAATGAGCAGTTCTTC	CASRSEGTSGYNEQFF
TRBV12-3/TRBV12-4	NA	NA	TRBJ1-1	TGTGCCAGCGGAGACAGGTACAACACTGAAGCTTTCTTT	CASGDRYNTEAFF
TRBV19	NA	NA	TRBJ1-5	TGTGCCAGTAGTCTGAGGGTAGGAAATCAGCCCCAGCATTTT	CASSLRVGNQPQHF
TRBV5-1	NA	TRBD1	TRBJ2-7	TGCGCCAGCAGCTTGGCGGAATCAGGGGGGACAGGGGGCTACGAGCAGTACTTC	CASSLAESGGTGGYEQYF
TRBV27	NA	TRBD1	TRBJ1-4	TGTGCCAGCAGGATAGGGACAGATTTTTTATCAACTAATGAAAAACTGTTTTTT	CASRIGTDFLSTNEKLFF
TRBV19	NA	NA	TRBJ1-2	TGTGCCAGTATTATCCGGGATGGAGGCTATGGCTACACCTTC	CASIIRDGGYGYTF
TRBV19	NA	TRBD2	TRBJ2-1	TGTGCCAGTAGTATAGTGGCTAGCGGGAGTTATGAGCAGTTCTTC	CASSIVASGSYEQFF
TRBV10-2	NA	NA	TRBJ1-1	TGCGCCAGCAGTGAGTCGACTCGGGGATTGAACACTGAAGCTTTCTTT	CASSESTRGLNTEAFF
TRBV7-9	NA	NA	TRBJ1-1	TGTGCCAGCAGCTTCCAAGGGGGGAACACTGAAGCTTTCTTT	CASSFQGGNTEAFF
TRBV9	once	NA	TRBJ2-5	TGTGCCAGCAGCGCCACCGGGACACCCAAAGAGACCCAGTACTTC	CASSATGTPKETQYF
TRBV18	NA	TRBD1	TRBJ1-3	TGTGCCAGCTCACCCCTCGGGACAGGGAGTTCCTCTGGAAACACCATATATTTT	CASSPLGTGSSSGNTIYF
TRBV5-1	once	TRBD2	TRBJ2-5	TGCGCCAGCAGCAAGGGTGGAGCGGGAGAAGAGACCCAGTACTTC	CASSKGGAGEETQYF
TRBV27	NA	TRBD2	TRBJ2-5	TGTGCCAGCAGTTTCTCCAGCGGGGGCCAAGAGACCCAGTACTTC	CASSFSSGGQETQYF
TRBV28	NA	TRBD1	TRBJ2-7	TGTGCCAGCAGTTTATCGACAGGGGGCATCTACGAGCAGTACTTC	CASSLSTGGIYEQYF
TRBV15	NA	TRBD1	TRBJ2-3	TGTGCCACCAGCAGAGATTGGGGGGACAGGGGTTCAGATACGCAGTATTTT	CATSRDWGDRGSDTQYF
TRBV20-1	NA	NA	TRBJ1-2	TGCAGTGCTGATGGTCACACTGGCTACACCTTC	CSADGHTGYTF
TRBV27	NA	TRBD2	TRBJ2-5	TGTGCCAGCAGTGCTCTAGCGGGAGCCCAAGAGACCCAGTACTTC	CASSALAGAQETQYF
TRBV5-1	NA	NA	TRBJ2-1	TGCGCCAGCAGCCTACAGGCCGACAATGAGCAGTTCTTC	CASSLQADNEQFF
TRBV27	NA	NA	TRBJ1-5	TGTGCCAGCGCGACCCAGGGTTATAGCAATCAGCCCCAGCATTTT	CASATQGYSNQPQHF
TRBV14	NA	NA	TRBJ2-7	TGTGCCAGCAGCCAATACAGGAGCTCCTACGAGCAGTACTTC	CASSQYRSSYEQYF
TRBV13	NA	TRBD1	TRBJ2-1	TGTGCCAGCAGCCTTGTCTCAGGGGGCGCAGGATACAATGAGCAGTTCTTC	CASSLVSGGAGYNEQFF
TRBV29-1	NA	NA	TRBJ2-3	TGCAGCGTTGTTATGGGGGGAGAGGGCAGCACAGATACGCAGTATTTT	CSVVMGGEGSTDTQYF
TRBV28	NA	NA	TRBJ2-5	TGTGCCAGCAGTTTATATGCGGTACAGGAAGATCAAGAGACCCAGTACTTC	CASSLYAVQEDQETQYF
TRBV25-1	NA	TRBD1	TRBJ2-1	TGTGCCAGCAGCCCGACAGGGATTCCAATCAATGAGCAGTTCTTC	CASSPTGIPINEQFF
TRBV29-1	NA	TRBD2	TRBJ2-5	TGCAGCGTTGATAAGGGACTACAAGAGACCCAGTACTTC	CSVDKGLQETQYF
TRBV2	NA	NA	TRBJ1-1	TGTGCCAGCAGGAAAACAGTGACGAACACTGAAGCTTTCTTT	CASRKTVTNTEAFF
TRBV3-1/TRBV3-2	NA	NA	TRBJ2-7	TGTGCCAGCAGCCAGACTAGTTGGGAGTTGACCTTCTACGACTACGAGCAGTACTTC	CASSQTSWELTFYDYEQYF
TRBV28	NA	NA	TRBJ1-2	TGTGCCAGCAGGATCACAGGGAACTATGGCTACACCTTC	CASRITGNYGYTF
TRBV7-8	NA	NA	TRBJ1-2	TGTGCCAGCAGCTTACAGGGATCGCGGGGCTACACCTTC	CASSLQGSRGYTF
TRBV11-1	NA	NA	TRBJ1-1	TGTGCCAGCAGCCCTGTCGCGAGTTCCATGAACACTGAAGCTTTCTTT	CASSPVASSMNTEAFF
TRBV11-3	once	NA	TRBJ2-3	TGTGCCAGCAGCTTAGGATGGACGGACTCTGGCACAGATACGCAGTATTTT	CASSLGWTDSGTDTQYF
TRBV11-2	NA	NA	TRBJ1-1	TGTGCCAGCAGCTTAGTTGGTCAGGGCAGAAACACTGAAGCTTTCTTT	CASSLVGQGRNTEAFF
TRBV5-1	NA	TRBD2	TRBJ2-2	TGCGCCAGCAGCCATAGCGGGGCGAACACCGGGGAGCTGTTTTTT	CASSHSGANTGELFF
TRBV6-5	few	NA	TRBJ2-7	TGTGCCAGCAGTTACTCAGGACATACCTACGAGCAGTACTTC	CASSYSGHTYEQYF
TRBV5-5	NA	NA	TRBJ2-7	TGTGCCAGCAGCTCATCGGGACACACCTACGAGCAGTACTTC	CASSSSGHTYEQYF
TRBV6-5	NA	TRBD1	TRBJ2-5	TGTGCCAGCAGTACCCCGCAGGGGGCTAGGGAGACCCAGTACTTC	CASSTPQGARETQYF
TRBV11-2	NA	NA	TRBJ1-1	TGTGCCAGCAGCTTAGGAGTCCTCCTTACAGGGCCCCTGGGCACTGAAGCTTTCTTT	CASSLGVLLTGPLGTEAFF
TRBV19	NA	NA	TRBJ2-6	TGTGCCAGTAGTAACACAGTCGGGGCCAACGTCCTGACTTTC	CASSNTVGANVLTF
TRBV28	NA	TRBD1	TRBJ1-5	TGTGCCAGCAGTTTTCGAGGGGAAGGGGGAAAGACTACAGGGGCCAATGGGTGGCCCCAGCATTTT	CASSFRGEGGKTTGANGWPQHF
TRBV11-3	NA	TRBD2	TRBJ2-2	TGTGCCAGCAGCTTCGATATGTCTAGCGGGAAAAACACCGGGGAGCTGTTTTTT	CASSFDMSSGKNTGELFF
TRBV5-1	once	TRBD1	TRBJ1-1	TGCGCCAGCAGACGTACACCGGGACAGGGGAACTCTGAGGCTTTCTTT	CASRRTPGQGNSEAFF
TRBV27	NA	NA	TRBJ2-3	TGTGCCAGCAGTTTCGAGACTGCCACAGATACGCAGTATTTT	CASSFETATDTQYF